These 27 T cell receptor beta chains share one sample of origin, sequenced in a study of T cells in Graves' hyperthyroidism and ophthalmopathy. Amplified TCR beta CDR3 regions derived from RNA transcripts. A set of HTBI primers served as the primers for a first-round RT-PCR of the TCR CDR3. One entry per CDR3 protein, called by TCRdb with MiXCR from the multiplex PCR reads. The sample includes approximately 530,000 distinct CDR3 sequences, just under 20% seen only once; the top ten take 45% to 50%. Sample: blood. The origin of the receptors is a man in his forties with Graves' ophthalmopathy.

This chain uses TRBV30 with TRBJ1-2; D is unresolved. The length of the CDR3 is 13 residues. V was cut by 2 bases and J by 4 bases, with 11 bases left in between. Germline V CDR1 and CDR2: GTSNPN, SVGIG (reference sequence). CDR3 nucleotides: TGTGCCTGGAGTTTCGGCATGGGCTATGGCTACACCTTC. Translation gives CAWSFGMGYGYTF.

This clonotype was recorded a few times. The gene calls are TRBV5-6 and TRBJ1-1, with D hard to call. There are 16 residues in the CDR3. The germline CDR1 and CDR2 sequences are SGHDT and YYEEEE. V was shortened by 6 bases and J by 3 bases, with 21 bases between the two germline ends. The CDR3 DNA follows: TGTGCCAGCACTTTGAGTCGAGTAGGGAGGGACACTGAAGCTTTCTTT. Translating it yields CASTLSRVGRDTEAFF.

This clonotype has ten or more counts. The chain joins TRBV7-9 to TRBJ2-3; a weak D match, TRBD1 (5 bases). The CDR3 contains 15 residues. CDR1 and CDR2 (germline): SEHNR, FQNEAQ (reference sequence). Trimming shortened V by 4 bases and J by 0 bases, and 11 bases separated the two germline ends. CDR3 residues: CASSSRVTSTDTQYF. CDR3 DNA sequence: TGTGCCAGCAGCTCCAGGGTCACTAGCACAGATACGCAGTATTTT.

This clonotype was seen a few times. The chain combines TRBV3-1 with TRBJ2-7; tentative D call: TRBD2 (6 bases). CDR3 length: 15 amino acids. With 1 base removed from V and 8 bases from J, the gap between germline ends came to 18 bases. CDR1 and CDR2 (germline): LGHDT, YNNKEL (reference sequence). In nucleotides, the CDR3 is TGTGCCAGCAGCCAAGGGGAGGTCCGAGCCGGACAGCAGTACTTC. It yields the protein CASSQGEVRAGQQYF.

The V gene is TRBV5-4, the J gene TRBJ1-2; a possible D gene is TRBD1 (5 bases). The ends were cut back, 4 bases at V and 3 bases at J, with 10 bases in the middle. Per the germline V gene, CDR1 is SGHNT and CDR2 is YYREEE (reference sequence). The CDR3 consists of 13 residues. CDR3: CASSADSYYGYTF. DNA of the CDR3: TGTGCCAGCAGCGCAGACAGTTACTATGGCTACACCTTC. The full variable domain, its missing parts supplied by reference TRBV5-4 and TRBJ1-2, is ETGVTQSPTHLIKTRGQQVTLRCSSQSGHNTVSWYQQALGQGPQFIFQYYREEENGRGNFPPRFSGLQFPNYSSELNVNALELDDSALYLCASSADSYYGYTFGSGTRLTVV.

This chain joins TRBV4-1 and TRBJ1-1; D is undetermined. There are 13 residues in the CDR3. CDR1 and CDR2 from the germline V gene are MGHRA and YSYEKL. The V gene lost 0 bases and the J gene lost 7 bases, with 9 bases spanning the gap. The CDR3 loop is CASSQETHGEAFF. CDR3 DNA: TGCGCCAGCAGCCAAGAAACCCACGGTGAAGCTTTCTTT.

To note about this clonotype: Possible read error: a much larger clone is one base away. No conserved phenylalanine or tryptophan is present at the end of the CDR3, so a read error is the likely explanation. CDR3 protein: CSTFFRGPNTEAFL. In DNA form, the CDR3 reads TGCAGCACTTTTTTTCGGGGCCCGAACACTGAAGCTTTCCTT. The rearrangement links TRBV20-1 to TRBJ1-1; a possible D gene is TRBD1 (5 bases). The V gene's germline CDR1 is DFQATT and CDR2 SNEGSKA (reference sequence). The CDR3 has 14 amino acids.

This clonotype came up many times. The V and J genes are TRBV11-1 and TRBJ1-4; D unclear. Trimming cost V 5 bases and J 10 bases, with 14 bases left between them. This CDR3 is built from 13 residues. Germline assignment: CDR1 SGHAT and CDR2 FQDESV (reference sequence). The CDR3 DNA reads TGTGCCAGCAGCGTTCACGGGGAAGGAAAACTGTTTTTT. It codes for CASSVHGEGKLFF.

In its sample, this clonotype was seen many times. The CDR3 here is CASSLADRGRKGYTF. CDR3 bases: TGTGCCAGCAGCTTAGCGGACAGAGGGCGGAAAGGCTACACCTTC. The chain uses TRBV7-2 and TRBJ1-2; perhaps TRBD1 as D (6 bases). Trimming shortened V by 0 bases and J by 8 bases, and 16 bases separated the two germline ends. CDR3 size: 15 residues. From germline, CDR1 is SGHTA and CDR2 FQGNSA.

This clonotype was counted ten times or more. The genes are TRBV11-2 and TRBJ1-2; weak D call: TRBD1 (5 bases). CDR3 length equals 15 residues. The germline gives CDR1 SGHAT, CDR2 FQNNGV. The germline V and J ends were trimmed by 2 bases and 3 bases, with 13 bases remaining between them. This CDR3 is CASSLNSGLDYGYTF. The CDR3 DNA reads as TGTGCCAGCAGCTTAAATTCAGGGCTGGACTATGGCTACACCTTC.

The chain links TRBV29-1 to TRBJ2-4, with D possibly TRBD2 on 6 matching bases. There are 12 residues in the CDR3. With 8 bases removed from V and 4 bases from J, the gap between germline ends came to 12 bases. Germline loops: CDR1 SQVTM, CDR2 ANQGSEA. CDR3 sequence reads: CSYGTGKNIQYF. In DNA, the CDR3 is TGCAGCTACGGGACTGGGAAAAACATTCAGTACTTC. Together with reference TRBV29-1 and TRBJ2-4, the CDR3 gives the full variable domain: SAVISQKPSRDICQRGTSLTIQCQVDSQVTMMFWYRQQPGQSLTLIATANQGSEATYESGFVIDKFPISRPNLTFSTLTVSNMSPEDSSIYLCSYGTGKNIQYFGAGTRLSVL.

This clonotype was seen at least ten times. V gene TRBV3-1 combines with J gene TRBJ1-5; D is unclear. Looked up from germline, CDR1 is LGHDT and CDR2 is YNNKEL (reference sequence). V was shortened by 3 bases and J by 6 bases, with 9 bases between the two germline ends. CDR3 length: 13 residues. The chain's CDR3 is CASSQGSTQPQHF. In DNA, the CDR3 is TGTGCCAGCAGCCAGGGGTCGACTCAGCCCCAGCATTTT.

Here the CDR3 DNA reads TGTGCCAGCAGCTTAGCTCTAGCGGGAGCAGAGACCCAGTACTTC. Protein: CASSLALAGAETQYF. J is TRBJ2-5 and V is TRBV11-3; 10 bases agree with TRBD2. Germline values: CDR1 SGHNT, CDR2 YENEEA. V gave up 1 base and J gave up 4 bases; unmatched junction bases: 3. CDR3 size: 15 residues.

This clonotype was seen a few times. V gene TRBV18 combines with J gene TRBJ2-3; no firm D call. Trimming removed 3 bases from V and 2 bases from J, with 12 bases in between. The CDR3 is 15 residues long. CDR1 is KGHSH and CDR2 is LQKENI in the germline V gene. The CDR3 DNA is TGTGCCAGCTCACCCCCAAACTCAAACACAGATACGCAGTATTTT. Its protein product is CASSPPNSNTDTQYF.

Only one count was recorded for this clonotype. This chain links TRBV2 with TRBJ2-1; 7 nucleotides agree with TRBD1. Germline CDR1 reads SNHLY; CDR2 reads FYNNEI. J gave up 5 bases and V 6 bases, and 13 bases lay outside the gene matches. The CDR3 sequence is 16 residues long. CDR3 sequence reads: CASSAGTAPPDNEQFF. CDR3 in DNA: TGTGCCAGCAGCGCCGGGACAGCCCCTCCAGACAATGAGCAGTTCTTC.

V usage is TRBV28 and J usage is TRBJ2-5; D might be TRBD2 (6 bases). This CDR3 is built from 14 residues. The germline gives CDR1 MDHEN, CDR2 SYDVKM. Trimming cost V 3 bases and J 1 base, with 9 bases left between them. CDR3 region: CASSFYGGQETQYF. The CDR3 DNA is TGTGCCAGCAGTTTCTACGGGGGCCAAGAGACCCAGTACTTC.

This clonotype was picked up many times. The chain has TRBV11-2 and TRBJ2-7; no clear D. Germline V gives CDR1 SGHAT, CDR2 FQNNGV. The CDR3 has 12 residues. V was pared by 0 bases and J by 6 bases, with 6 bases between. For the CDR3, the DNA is TGTGCCAGCAGCTTAGATGGCGTCGAGCAGTACTTC. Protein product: CASSLDGVEQYF.

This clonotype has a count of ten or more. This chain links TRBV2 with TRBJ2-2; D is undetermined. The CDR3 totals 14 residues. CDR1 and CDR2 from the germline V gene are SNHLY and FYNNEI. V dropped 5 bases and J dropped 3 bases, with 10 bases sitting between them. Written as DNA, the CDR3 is TGTGCCAGCAGTCCCGACACTTACACCGGGGAGCTGTTTTTT. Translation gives CASSPDTYTGELFF.

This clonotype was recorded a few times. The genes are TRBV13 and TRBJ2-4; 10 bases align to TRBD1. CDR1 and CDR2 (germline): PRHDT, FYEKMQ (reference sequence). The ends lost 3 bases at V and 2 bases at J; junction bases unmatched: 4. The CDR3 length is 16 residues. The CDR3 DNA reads TGTGCCAGCAGCTTGACAGGGGGCGGAACCAAAAACATTCAGTACTTC. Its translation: CASSLTGGGTKNIQYF.

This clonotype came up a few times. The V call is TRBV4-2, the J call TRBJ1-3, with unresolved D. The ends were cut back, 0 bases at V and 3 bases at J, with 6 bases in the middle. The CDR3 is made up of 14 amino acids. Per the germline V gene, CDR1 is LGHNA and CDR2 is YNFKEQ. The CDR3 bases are TGTGCCAGCAGCCAAGAGGAGGGTGGAAACACCATATATTTT. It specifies CASSQEEGGNTIYF.

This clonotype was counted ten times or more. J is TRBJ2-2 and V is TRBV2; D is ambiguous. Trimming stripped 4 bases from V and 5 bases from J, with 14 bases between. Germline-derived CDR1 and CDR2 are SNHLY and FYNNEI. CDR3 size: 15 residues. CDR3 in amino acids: CASSVTAWGTGELFF. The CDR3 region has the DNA TGTGCCAGCAGTGTGACCGCCTGGGGTACCGGGGAGCTGTTTTTT.

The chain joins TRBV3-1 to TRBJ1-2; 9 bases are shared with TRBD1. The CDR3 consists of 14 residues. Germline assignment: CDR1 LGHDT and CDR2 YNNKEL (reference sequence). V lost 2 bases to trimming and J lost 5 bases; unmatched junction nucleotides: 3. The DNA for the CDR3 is TGTGCCAGCAGCCAAACCGGGACAGGGTATGGCTACACCTTC. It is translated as CASSQTGTGYGYTF.

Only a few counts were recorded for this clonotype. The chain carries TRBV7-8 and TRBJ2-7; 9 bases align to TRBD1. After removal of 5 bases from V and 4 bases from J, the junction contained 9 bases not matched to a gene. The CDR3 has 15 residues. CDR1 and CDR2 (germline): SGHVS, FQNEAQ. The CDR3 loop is CASSQRDRDSYEQYF. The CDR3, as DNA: TGTGCCAGCAGCCAGAGGGACAGGGACTCGTACGAGCAGTACTTC.

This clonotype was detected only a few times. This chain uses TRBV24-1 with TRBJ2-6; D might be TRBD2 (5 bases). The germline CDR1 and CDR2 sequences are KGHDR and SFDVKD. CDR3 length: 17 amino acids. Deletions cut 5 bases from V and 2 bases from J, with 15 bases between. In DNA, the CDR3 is TGTGCCACCAGTGCCACCTTCGGGAAGGCTGGGGCCAACGTCCTGACTTTC. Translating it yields CATSATFGKAGANVLTF.

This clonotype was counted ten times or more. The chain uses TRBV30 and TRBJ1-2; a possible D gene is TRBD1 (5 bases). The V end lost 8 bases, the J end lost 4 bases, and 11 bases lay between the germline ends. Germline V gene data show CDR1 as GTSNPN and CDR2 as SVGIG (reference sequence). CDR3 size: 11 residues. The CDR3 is CARRQSYGYTF. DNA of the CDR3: TGTGCCCGCAGACAGTCCTATGGCTACACCTTC.

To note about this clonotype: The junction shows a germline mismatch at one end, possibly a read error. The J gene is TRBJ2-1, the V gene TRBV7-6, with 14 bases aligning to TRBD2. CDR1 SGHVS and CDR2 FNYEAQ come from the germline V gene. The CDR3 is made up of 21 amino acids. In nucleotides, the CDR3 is TGTACCAGCAGCCGACCCGAAACGGGGACTAGCGGGAGAGGGAGATACAATGAGCAGTTCTTC. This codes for CTSSRPETGTSGRGRYNEQFF.

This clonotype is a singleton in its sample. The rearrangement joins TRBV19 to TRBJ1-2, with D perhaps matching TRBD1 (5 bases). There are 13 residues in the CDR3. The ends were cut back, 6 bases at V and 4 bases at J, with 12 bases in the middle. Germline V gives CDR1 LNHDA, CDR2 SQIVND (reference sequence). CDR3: CASSNGTAYGYTF. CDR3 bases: TGTGCCAGTAGCAACGGGACGGCCTATGGCTACACCTTC.